The 5 T cell receptor beta chains below all came from one sample that was sequenced in a study of shared clonotypes between healthy human individuals. Assay used: immunoSEQ multiplex PCR; TCRdb lists only in-frame clones, some missing. The sample lists about 1.5 million clones, 98% occurring once. Sequenced material: naive CD4+ T cells sorted from blood. This sample's subset: CD45RA+ positively selected. The receptors stem from a man between 25 and 39 years old in good health.

This chain connects TRBV9 to TRBJ1-1; 7 bases map to TRBD1. CDR3 length: 17 amino acids. The V and J ends lost 4 bases and 3 bases, in that order; junction bases with no gene match: 15. Germline-derived CDR1 and CDR2 are SGDLS and YYNGEE. The CDR3 sequence is CASSPKGRTGRDTEAFF. The CDR3 nucleotides read TGTGCCAGCAGCCCCAAGGGTAGGACAGGAAGAGACACTGAAGCTTTCTTT.

The V call is TRBV5-1, the J call TRBJ2-1; 7 nucleotides line up with TRBD1. The trim removed 3 bases at V and 6 bases at J, leaving 15 bases unmatched. The germline gives CDR1 SGHRS, CDR2 YFSETQ. CDR3 length: 17 amino acids. CDR3 in amino acids: CASSSHPPITGVNEQFF. As DNA, the CDR3 is TGCGCCAGCAGCTCGCACCCTCCAATAACAGGGGTCAATGAGCAGTTCTTC.

The V call is TRBV7-9, the J call TRBJ2-1; 7 bases are shared with TRBD1. The CDR3 is 16 amino acids. CDR1 SEHNR and CDR2 FQNEAQ come from the germline V gene (reference sequence). The V gene end was trimmed by 5 bases and the J gene end by 3 bases; junction bases not matched to a gene: 10. The CDR3 DNA reads TGTGCCAGCAGCCCTTTCGGGACAGCAAACTACAATGAGCAGTTCTTC. Translating gives CASSPFGTANYNEQFF. The whole variable domain, remainder taken from reference TRBV7-9 and TRBJ2-1, is DTGVSQNPRHKITKRGQNVTFRCDPISEHNRLYWYRQTLGQGPEFLTYFQNEAQLEKSRLLSDRFSAERPKGSFSTLEIQRTEQGDSAMYLCASSPFGTANYNEQFFGPGTRLTVL.

The rearrangement joins TRBV19 to TRBJ1-3; D unclear. CDR1 and CDR2 from the germline V gene are LNHDA and SQIVND (reference sequence). This CDR3 region has 15 residues. Trimming took 5 bases from V and 0 from J, leaving 11 bases between them. The CDR3 DNA is TGTGCCAGTAGTTTCCCTGTGGGCTCTGGAAACACCATATATTTT. Protein product: CASSFPVGSGNTIYF.

The V call is TRBV4-1, the J call TRBJ2-7, with TRBD2 identical over 11 bases. Germline lookup yields CDR1 MGHRA and CDR2 YSYEKL. The junction had 11 bases not matched to a gene; V was cut back by 4 bases and J by 6 bases. CDR3 length: 16 residues. CDR3 loop: CASSPRKLAGDREQYF. Here the CDR3 DNA reads TGCGCCAGCAGCCCGAGAAAACTAGCGGGAGATCGCGAGCAGTACTTC.